This T cell receptor (beta chain) was captured by sequencing in a study of blood T cells in healthy people across ages. Study-level information: About one barcoded TCR beta cDNA was captured per two T cells. Study outcomes and limitations: Comparison with aged donors showed that long-lived donors had more naive CD4+ cells and higher diversity.

This clonotype was seen more than once but under ten times. Its antigen is unknown. The CDR3 has 16 amino acids. V lost 3 bases and J 2 bases, leaving 17 bases between the germline ends. CDR1 and CDR2 (germline): SGHRS, YFSETQ. The authors ran a second PCR of about 7 to 11 cycles using a sample-barcoded 5' primer and a J-beta primer mix. A tag from a template-switch adaptor with 12 random nucleotides marked each cDNA molecule. TCRdb re-called the 5' RACE reads through MiXCR, storing one row per CDR3 protein. The repertoire holds roughly 730,000 distinct CDR3 sequences, around 50% seen once, with roughly 24% in the top ten.

The chain employs TRBV5-1 and TRBJ2-5, with D possibly being TRBD2 (5 bases). The sequencing sample was made of blood. This TCR came from a man aged 40-55 years in good health. CDR3 nucleotide sequence: TGCGCCAGCAGCTCGCCGAGACGAGCGGTTCAAGAGACCCAGTACTTC. Its translation is CASSSPRRAVQETQYF.